This is a list of T cell receptor beta chains from one sample in a study of T cell changes during pregnancy in multiple sclerosis. Sequenced by immunoSEQ multiplex PCR; TCRdb stores in-frame clones only, minus some. Of about 97,000 clones listed, 75% to 95% are singletons. Sequenced here: peripheral blood, sampled in the second trimester of pregnancy. The receptors were sampled from a female donor in good health, enrolled as a control in a pregnancy study. The CDR3 runs from the conserved cysteine through the conserved F or W. The order of the fields is clone size, V gene, D gene, J gene, CDR3 DNA, CDR3 protein. A D gene is named only where the DNA matches it firmly. Clone size, where shown, is once, few, many, or a class for clones that have expanded.

size: -; V: TRBV7-9; D: TRBD1; J: TRBJ1-1; DNA: TGTGCCAGCAGCCTAAACCGGGACAGCAACACTGAAGCTTTCTTT; CDR3: CASSLNRDSNTEAFF
size: -; V: TRBV7-2; D: -; J: TRBJ2-5; DNA: TGTGCCAGCAGCCCTACAGAGACCCAGTACTTC; CDR3: CASSPTETQYF
size: few; V: TRBV7-2; D: -; J: TRBJ1-6; DNA: TGTGCCAGCAGCTTCGCCCGAGGGGGTTATTCACCCCTCCACTTT; CDR3: CASSFARGGYSPLHF
size: -; V: TRBV4-3; D: -; J: TRBJ2-1; DNA: TGCGCCAGCAGCCAAGATCAGGGAGGCGCCTACAATGAGCAGTTCTTC; CDR3: CASSQDQGGAYNEQFF
size: -; V: TRBV19; D: TRBD2; J: TRBJ2-1; DNA: TGTGCCAGCCGCGAGCTGACTAGCGGGCGGCGCAATGAGCAGTTCTTC; CDR3: CASRELTSGRRNEQFF
size: -; V: TRBV5-1; D: TRBD2; J: TRBJ2-6; DNA: TGCGCCAGCAGCTTGGGTCTAGCGGGGGGCAGCTCTGGGGCCAACGTCCTGACTTTC; CDR3: CASSLGLAGGSSGANVLTF
size: -; V: TRBV6-5; D: TRBD2; J: TRBJ2-7; DNA: TGTGCCAGCAGTTCTGCTAGCGGGTACGAGCAGTACTTC; CDR3: CASSSASGYEQYF
size: -; V: TRBV2; D: TRBD1; J: TRBJ2-2; DNA: TGTGCCAGCAGTGTGAGGGGGCATACGAACACCGGGGAGCTGTTTTTT; CDR3: CASSVRGHTNTGELFF
size: -; V: TRBV7-2; D: TRBD1; J: TRBJ1-1; DNA: TGTGCCAGCACCACCCGGAGGAAGGGGGCAAGGGCTTTCTTT; CDR3: CASTTRRKGARAFF
size: -; V: TRBV7-9; D: TRBD1; J: TRBJ1-1; DNA: TGTGCCAGCAGCTCTTCGACAGGGATTACTGAAGCTTTCTTT; CDR3: CASSSSTGITEAFF
size: -; V: TRBV6-1; D: TRBD1; J: TRBJ2-7; DNA: TGTGCCACTAGCGTCGACAGGGGCGCCTACGAGCAGTACTTC; CDR3: CATSVDRGAYEQYF
size: -; V: TRBV19; D: TRBD2; J: TRBJ2-1; DNA: TGTGCCAGTAGTATATACGGGACTAGCTCCTACAATGAGCAGTTCTTC; CDR3: CASSIYGTSSYNEQFF
size: -; V: TRBV11-2; D: -; J: TRBJ1-5; DNA: TGTGCCAGCAGCTTCGGCGGGAATCAGCCCCAGCATTTT; CDR3: CASSFGGNQPQHF
size: -; V: TRBV7-9; D: -; J: TRBJ1-2; DNA: TGTGCCAGCAGTTATACAGGGTCGGTTGGCTACACCTTC; CDR3: CASSYTGSVGYTF
size: -; V: TRBV4-1; D: TRBD2; J: TRBJ2-1; DNA: TGCGCCAGCAGCCACGTGACGGGGGGGGTAGAGCAGTTCTTC; CDR3: CASSHVTGGVEQFF
size: -; V: TRBV18; D: TRBD1; J: TRBJ1-1; DNA: TGTGCCAGCTCCGTCGGTCCAGGGACAGTGAACACTGAAGCTTTCTTT; CDR3: CASSVGPGTVNTEAFF
size: -; V: TRBV18; D: TRBD1; J: TRBJ1-4; DNA: TGTGCCAGCTCACCTATACAGGGGGCAAAGGGTAATGAAAAACTGTTTTTT; CDR3: CASSPIQGAKGNEKLFF
size: -; V: TRBV5-1; D: -; J: TRBJ2-3; DNA: TGCGCCAGCAACCTGGGGGGAGGCACAGATACGCAGTATTTT; CDR3: CASNLGGGTDTQYF
size: -; V: TRBV2; D: TRBD1; J: TRBJ1-1; DNA: TGTGCCAGCAGTGAGCCAGGGGGCGGTGTGGGAACTGAAGCTTTCTTT; CDR3: CASSEPGGGVGTEAFF
size: -; V: TRBV4-1; D: -; J: TRBJ2-7; DNA: TGCGCCAGCACCCGGGACACCATCTCCTACGAGCAGTACTTC; CDR3: CASTRDTISYEQYF
size: once; V: TRBV5-6; D: -; J: TRBJ2-7; DNA: TGTGCCAGCAGCCCGGACTTCCGTAGCTCCCATTCCTACGAGCAGTACTTC; CDR3: CASSPDFRSSHSYEQYF
size: -; V: TRBV13; D: TRBD1; J: TRBJ1-6; DNA: TGTGCCAGCAGCCCTAACCCGGGACAGAATTCACCCCTCCACTTT; CDR3: CASSPNPGQNSPLHF
size: once; V: TRBV10-2; D: TRBD1; J: TRBJ1-1; DNA: TGCGCCAGCTCCCAGGGAAGGGGGCGAACTGAAGCTTTCTTT; CDR3: CASSQGRGRTEAFF
size: -; V: TRBV30; D: -; J: TRBJ2-3; DNA: TGTGCCGGTGAGGGAGTTGCCAACACAGATACGCAGTATTTT; CDR3: CAGEGVANTDTQYF
size: -; V: TRBV9; D: -; J: TRBJ2-3; DNA: TGTGCCAGCAGCGTCGGGGTAGCTGCAGATACGCAGTATTTT; CDR3: CASSVGVAADTQYF
size: -; V: TRBV5-1; D: -; J: TRBJ1-1; DNA: TGCGCCAGCAGCTTGGCTCTCTCAGGGGAGGGGACTGAAGCTTTCTTT; CDR3: CASSLALSGEGTEAFF
size: -; V: TRBV18; D: -; J: TRBJ1-1; DNA: TGTGCCAGCTCACCCCCGCGGGCCCCCTTCCGAGACACTGAAGCTTTCTTT; CDR3: CASSPPRAPFRDTEAFF
size: -; V: TRBV25-1; D: -; J: TRBJ1-1; DNA: TGTGCCAGCAGTCGTGCGGCAGTAGTTATGAACACTGAAGCTTTCTTT; CDR3: CASSRAAVVMNTEAFF
size: once; V: TRBV7-9; D: -; J: TRBJ1-2; DNA: TGTGCCAGCAGCTCTAATGTCTGGGGCAATGGCTACACCTTC; CDR3: CASSSNVWGNGYTF
size: -; V: TRBV6-6; D: -; J: TRBJ1-5; DNA: TGTGCCAGCAGCCGTCCAGATCAGCCCCAGCATTTT; CDR3: CASSRPDQPQHF
size: -; V: TRBV14; D: -; J: TRBJ1-6; DNA: TGTGCCAGCAGCCAGCAGGGAGGCAATAATTCACCCCTCCACTTT; CDR3: CASSQQGGNNSPLHF
size: -; V: TRBV19; D: TRBD1; J: TRBJ1-1; DNA: TGTGCCAGTAGTCCCAGCAGGGGGCAGACTGAAGCTTTCTTT; CDR3: CASSPSRGQTEAFF
size: -; V: TRBV4-1; D: TRBD2; J: TRBJ2-1; DNA: TGCGCCAGCAGCCGCTTCACCGGGACTAGCGGGGATAATGAGCAGTTCTTC; CDR3: CASSRFTGTSGDNEQFF
size: -; V: TRBV5-1; D: -; J: TRBJ2-2; DNA: TGCGCCAGCAGGGAATTTCAGGCCGGGGAGCTGTTTTTT; CDR3: CASREFQAGELFF
size: -; V: TRBV6-1; D: -; J: TRBJ1-2; DNA: TGTGCCAGCAGGGAGTATGGCTACACCTTC; CDR3: CASREYGYTF